This T cell receptor beta chain appears in the sequencing data of a study of OX40 agonist ivuxolimab in advanced cancers. Study details: Patients received the agonistic anti-OX40 (CD134) antibody ivuxolimab. Partial responses occurred in three patients (one hepatocellular carcinoma, two cutaneous melanoma). Study-wide results and limits: Nonresponders, in some cases, also had low normalized T-cell clonal expansion.

The CDR3 runs 13 residues. Germline V gene data show CDR1 as SEHNR and CDR2 as FQNEAQ (reference sequence). The V and J ends lost 5 bases and 0 bases respectively, with 6 bases between them. Here immunoSEQ multiplex PCR was the method, and the copy in TCRdb shows in-frame clones only, minus some. The sample lists 15,000 or so clones, roughly three quarters occurring once. This clone was seen just once. Its antigen is unidentified. The specimen comprised CD4+ or CD8+ T cells sorted from blood, sampled in a trial of the OX40 agonist ivuxolimab. The chain joins TRBV7-9 to TRBJ2-3, with D uncertain. The source of this sequence is an adult with an advanced solid tumor such as melanoma, head and neck, liver or kidney cancer. The CDR3 loop is CASSPPSTDTQYF. Written as DNA, the CDR3 is TGTGCCAGCAGCCCCCCTAGCACAGATACGCAGTATTTT.